This TCR beta chain was documented in a study of T cells in women clearing cervical HPV infection. Notes on the study in general: Controls had more TRBV6-7 (0.16%) than cases (about 0.11%).

Measured with immunoSEQ multiplex PCR; TCRdb has only the in-frame clones, and not every one. The table lists tens of thousands of clones. HPV was found by MY09/MY11 PCR and dot-blot genotyping. Between the trimmed V and J ends, which lost 3 bases and 0 bases, there was a span of 8 bases. Per the germline V gene, CDR1 is KGHSH and CDR2 is LQKENI. The CDR3 has 14 residues. Comment on this clone: Its target is unknown. The sequence runs out 3 residues before the end of the CDR3; the remainder is reconstructed from the germline J gene.

Sequencing was done on a sample of blood buffy coat. The rearrangement joins TRBV18 to TRBJ1-2, with TRBD1 as a possible D gene (6 bases). The origin of this receptor is a woman between 18 and 70 years old with a cervical HPV16 infection that either progressed to CIN3+ or cleared (not recorded which). This CDR3 is CASSPDSSNYGYTF. CDR3 bases read: TGTGCCAGCTCACCGGACAGCTCTAACTATGGC. Using reference TRBV18 and TRBJ1-2 for the parts outside the CDR3, the full variable domain is NAGVMQNPRHLVRRRGQEARLRCSPMKGHSHVYWYRQLPEEGLKFMVYLQKENIIDESGMPKERFSAEFPKEGPSILRIQQVVRGDSAAYFCASSPDSSNYGYTFGSGTRLTVV.